The clone carrying this TCR beta chain was counted between two and nine times. Its target is not known. Germline lookup yields CDR1 DFQATT and CDR2 SNEGSKA (reference sequence). The CDR3 has 12 residues. V was clipped by 6 bases and J by 7 bases; unmatched bases: 4. The sample is drawn from a study of response to subunit inactivated influenza vaccine. TCRdb fed the RT-PCR reads into MiXCR, producing one record per CDR3 protein. The table includes 590,000 or so distinct CDR3 sequences, around 15% detected once. The study, taken as a whole, reports: Authors suggested few new T cells are recruited by each seasonal influenza vaccination.

The chain recombines TRBV20-1 with TRBJ2-4; the match to TRBD2 covers 9 bases. The TCR comes from a man aged 50-59 years who received an inactivated influenza vaccine. The sequencing here drew on PBMCs from blood, taken around 15 days before vaccination. The CDR3 is CSAGSGRNIQYF. CDR3 nucleotide sequence: TGCAGTGCGGGCAGCGGGAGGAACATTCAGTACTTC.